This T cell receptor beta chain came from a study of blood T cell repertoires in COVID-19. The wider study: T cells, B-cell-depleted T cells, or PBMCs provided the cDNA or gDNA that served as material.

Here immunoSEQ multiplex PCR was the method, and the copy in TCRdb shows in-frame clones only, minus some. This repertoire shows 150,000 or so clones, more than 80% found once; its top ten account for roughly 10%. The ends were cut back, 7 bases at V and 3 bases at J, with 13 bases in the middle. The germline V gene has CDR1 SEHNR and CDR2 FQNEAQ (reference sequence). This CDR3 is built from 13 residues. The source is a human donor in a cohort sampled during active COVID-19. Sequences were obtained from peripheral blood. This sequence joins TRBV7-9 and TRBJ2-7; D is possibly TRBD1 (5 bases). CDR3 in DNA: TGTGCCAGCAATTCGGGCAGGGACTACGAGCAGTACTTC. Its translation is CASNSGRDYEQYF.